This T cell receptor beta chain was retrieved from a study of primary melanoma T cells and metastatic recurrence (dated by TCRdb to the early 2020s). With regard to the full study: The cohort consisted of around 200 primary melanomas of stage T2 to T4, each more than 1 mm thick. Whether T-cell fraction and T-cell repertoire clonality in primary melanoma tumors predicted patient outcome was tested in the study. The T-cell fraction measured by TCR beta sequencing was weighed against progression-free survival, the clinical outcome chosen for the comparison. The sequencing-derived T-cell fraction was compared with histopathological grading of tumor-infiltrating lymphocytes.

About this clone: Its specific antigen is unknown. Base qualities are not provided; no much larger clone lies one nucleotide away.

Study-level results and caveats: Protection appeared to be conferred by a T-cell fraction above 20% regardless of ulceration status, mitotic rate or nodal disease. The authors framed an effective T-cell-mediated antitumor response in primary melanoma only as a suggestion, not a demonstrated mechanism. Progression-free survival was reportedly predicted by the tumor T-cell fraction independently of thickness, ulceration, mitotic rate and age. Adding T-cell fraction to tumor thickness reportedly improved progression-free survival prediction more than adding any other histopathological variable.

The protocol used for the library was the immunoSEQ multiplex PCR assay. Primary melanoma tumor tissue was subjected to high-throughput sequencing of the T-cell receptor beta chain. The published analysis was carried out like this. Among the repertoire analyses were the distribution of insertions and deletions and the sharing of TCRB CDR3 between samples. A gradient-boosted model ranked the predictive value of the T-cell fraction against histopathological variables. Here the immuneACCESS table is served through TCRdb, limited to in-frame sequences with V and J called. Missing clones are a known gap in these copies; in checked studies unresolved V genes cover under half, and the rest lacks a known reason. V and J calls and clone size come straight from that table; D and trimming were deduced from the DNA. Here the sample has about 3,100 clones; around 82% occur a single time. Jointly, the top ten make up over 20% of the sample.

The patients had surgically resected primary melanoma that was considered potentially curable but at risk of metastatic recurrence. The CDR3 contains 13 residues, cysteine and phenylalanine counted. Only the CDR3 DNA stays, 39 bases, in frame from base 1. V gives up 2 bases and J gives up 4 bases, and the segment between their germline ends measures 8 bases. Based on the germline V gene, the CDR1 and CDR2 sequences are KGHSH and LQKENI. This clonotype originated in a human donor with melanoma. The sequenced material came from melanoma tumor tissue. This receptor chain uses TRBV18 and TRBJ2-5; TRBD2 is possibly the D segment (5 matching bases). This receptor carries the CDR3 CASSPGLTETQYF. In nucleotides, the sequence is TGTGCCAGCTCACCAGGACTCACAGAGACCCAGTACTTC.